This TCR beta chain emerged from a study of type 1 regulatory T cells. Study overall: An in vitro protocol generated T-allo10, a Tr1-enriched, alloantigen-specific CD4 T cell product.

Germline V CDR1 and CDR2: DFQATT, SNEGSKA (reference sequence). V lost 6 bases to trimming and J lost 4 bases; unmatched junction nucleotides: 8. The CDR3 is 15 amino acids. TCRdb used MiXCR to reprocess the reads, holding one entry per CDR3 protein. The table records some 100,000 distinct CDR3 sequences, around 30% of them present only once. The sequencing input was CD4+ T cells, either the whole sample or a sorted fraction (not recorded which). This receptor was taken from a human donor in good health. This chain joins TRBV20-1 and TRBJ2-7; 14 bases align to TRBD2. The CDR3 coding sequence is TGCAGTGCGTATTCCGGGACTAGCGGGAGTTACGAGCAGTACTTC. It is translated as CSAYSGTSGSYEQYF.